These 26 T cell receptor beta chains share one sample of origin, sequenced in a study of shared clonotypes between healthy human individuals. Assay used: immunoSEQ multiplex PCR; TCRdb lists only in-frame clones, some missing. The table records over 800,000 clones, 80% to 95% of them present only once. CD45RO-negative cells were positively selected for CCR7, leaving out terminally differentiated effector memory CD45RA+ cells. Specimen: naive CD8+ T cells sorted from blood. All receptors derive from a man aged 30 to 39 in good health.

V and J are TRBV10-3 and TRBJ2-2; 11 nucleotides line up with TRBD1. With V trimmed by 10 bases and J by 5 bases, 3 bases remained unmatched. Germline CDR1 is ENHRY and CDR2 is SYGVKD. The CDR3 runs 13 residues. This CDR3 reads CANGDRGTGELFF. CDR3 in DNA: TGTGCCAATGGGGACAGGGGGACCGGGGAGCTGTTTTTT.

V is TRBV14 and J is TRBJ2-1; a weak D match, TRBD1 (6 bases). Trimming removed 2 bases from V and 6 bases from J, with 8 bases in between. There are 13 residues in the CDR3. CDR1 and CDR2 (germline): SGHDN, FVKESK. The CDR3 DNA reads as TGTGCCAGCAGCCAATGGACAGCCAATGAGCAGTTCTTC. It translates to CASSQWTANEQFF.

For the CDR3, the DNA is TGTGCCAGCAGCTCCTACAGGAGTGGGCAAGAGACCCAGTACTTC. Protein: CASSSYRSGQETQYF. The V gene is TRBV7-9, the J gene TRBJ2-5; D is perhaps TRBD1 (5 bases). The CDR3 contains 15 residues. Looked up from germline, CDR1 is SEHNR and CDR2 is FQNEAQ (reference sequence). Trimming pared 4 bases from V and 2 bases from J, leaving 14 bases between.

The rearrangement links TRBV27 to TRBJ2-7; 8 bases are shared with TRBD1. CDR1 and CDR2 from the germline V gene are MNHEY and SMNVEV (reference sequence). V dropped 4 bases and J dropped 3; count of bases not matched to a gene: 5. The CDR3 length is 14 residues. DNA of the CDR3: TGTGCCAGCAGTTACAGGGGGATGGACTACGAGCAGTACTTC. Protein sequence: CASSYRGMDYEQYF.

The rearrangement uses TRBV4-1 and TRBJ2-1, with 10 nucleotides matching TRBD2. The germline CDR1 and CDR2 sequences are MGHRA and YSYEKL. The CDR3 loop spans 17 amino acids. J was trimmed by 8 bases and V by 0 bases; bases with no gene match: 10. CDR3 residues: CASSQDSAGGLVDEQFF. The CDR3 DNA is TGCGCCAGCAGCCAAGATTCAGCGGGAGGGCTTGTCGATGAGCAGTTCTTC.

The rearrangement links TRBV21-1 to TRBJ2-6; TRBD1, the table's D call, lacks a check against the DNA. TRBV21-1 is noted as a pseudogene. The CDR3 covers 21 residues. The CDR3 region has the DNA TGTGCCAGCAGCAAAGCGCAAATGGGGAAGGGACAACGCTCTGGGGCCAACGTCCTGACTTTC. Amino acids: CASSKAQMGKGQRSGANVLTF.

The J gene is TRBJ2-2, the V gene TRBV5-6, with TRBD1 identical over 10 bases. The CDR3 sequence is 16 residues long. V trimming: 3 bases; J trimming: 3 bases; junction bases outside the gene matches: 5. From germline, CDR1 is SGHDT and CDR2 YYEEEE. In DNA, the CDR3 is TGTGCCAGCAGCTCCGGACAGGGGGACTACACCGGGGAGCTGTTTTTT. It translates to CASSSGQGDYTGELFF.

V gene TRBV4-1 combines with J gene TRBJ1-1, with D possibly matching TRBD1 (5 bases). The V gene's germline CDR1 is MGHRA and CDR2 YSYEKL. This CDR3 spans 15 amino acids. V dropped 1 base and J dropped 1 base, with 10 bases sitting between them. Written as DNA, the CDR3 is TGCGCCAGCAGCCAAGGGGAACAGGAGAACACTGAAGCTTTCTTT. This gives the protein CASSQGEQENTEAFF.

V is TRBV5-5 and J is TRBJ2-5, with TRBD2 matching over 7 bases. Germline assignment: CDR1 SGHKS and CDR2 YYEKEE (reference sequence). The V segment lost 2 bases and the J segment 0 bases; nucleotides outside the gene matches: 4. CDR3 size: 15 residues. Here the CDR3 DNA reads TGTGCCAGCAGCTTCTGGGGGGGACACCAAGAGACCCAGTACTTC. Translated: CASSFWGGHQETQYF.

The rearrangement uses TRBV28 and TRBJ2-1; 8 bases align to TRBD2. There are 17 residues in the CDR3. The V and J ends lost 6 bases and 2 bases, in that order; junction bases with no gene match: 12. Germline-derived CDR1 and CDR2 are MDHEN and SYDVKM. The CDR3 coding sequence is TGTGCCAGCAGGGGGCGGGGGGAAACCTCACCCTACAATGAGCAGTTCTTC. Encoded protein: CASRGRGETSPYNEQFF.

The chain links TRBV5-1 to TRBJ2-1; 10 nucleotides agree with TRBD1. Trimming removed 3 bases from V and 8 bases from J; junction bases left unmatched: 8. Germline V gene lookup returns CDR1 SGHRS and CDR2 YFSETQ. The CDR3 covers 15 residues. CDR3 nucleotides: TGCGCCAGCAGCTCGACAGGGGGCGTTAGTGATGAGCAGTTCTTC. This codes for CASSSTGGVSDEQFF.

The rearrangement joins TRBV7-6 to TRBJ2-2; D is unresolved. V dropped 5 bases and J dropped 8 bases, with 9 bases sitting between them. The CDR3 sequence is 12 residues long. Germline CDR1 reads SGHVS; CDR2 reads FNYEAQ. CDR3 DNA: TGTGCCAGCAGCCTAAATTGGGGGGAGCTGTTTTTT. This encodes CASSLNWGELFF. Looking up the rest from reference TRBV7-6 and TRBJ2-2 gives the full variable domain: GAGVSQSPRYKVTKRGQDVALRCDPISGHVSLYWYRQALGQGPEFLTYFNYEAQQDKSGLPNDRFSAERPEGSISTLTIQRTEQRDSAMYRCASSLNWGELFFGEGSRLTVL.

This clone was detected only once. Other DNA sequences in this specimen translate into the identical CDR3. The chain has TRBV27 and TRBJ2-7; D gene unclear. The CDR3 extends over 13 amino acids. The germline V gene encodes CDR1 MNHEY and CDR2 SMNVEV (reference sequence). V was trimmed by 2 bases and J by 3 bases, leaving 8 bases between them. DNA for the CDR3: TGTGCCAGCAGTTTAGGTATCCTCTACGAGCAGTACTTC. Its translation: CASSLGILYEQYF.

The V and J genes are TRBV7-9 and TRBJ1-4, with a weak D call TRBD1 (6 bases). CDR3 length: 17 residues. V was pared by 4 bases and J by 6 bases, with 21 bases between. Germline loops: CDR1 SEHNR, CDR2 FQNEAQ (reference sequence). For the CDR3, the DNA is TGTGCCAGCAGCTCCGAGGGTTCGGCAGGGGAGGATGAAAAACTGTTTTTT. Translating it yields CASSSEGSAGEDEKLFF.

This clone was seen once. The V call is TRBV2, the J call TRBJ2-7; the D is unclear. Trimming pared 4 bases from V and 5 bases from J, leaving 12 bases between. Germline CDR1 reads SNHLY; CDR2 reads FYNNEI. The CDR3 length is 13 residues. For the CDR3, the DNA is TGTGCCAGCAGTGGGTCCGGGTTCAACGAGCAGTACTTC. The encoded protein is CASSGSGFNEQYF.

This chain joins TRBV29-1 and TRBJ2-7; 8 bases align to TRBD1. CDR1 is SQVTM and CDR2 is ANQGSEA in the germline V gene. This CDR3 is built from 13 residues. J gave up 3 bases and V 5 bases, and 6 bases lay outside the gene matches. The CDR3 sequence: CSVRQGPYYEQYF. For the CDR3, the DNA is TGCAGCGTTAGACAGGGGCCCTACTACGAGCAGTACTTC.

This chain uses TRBV6-6 with TRBJ2-2; D gene uncertain. This CDR3 has 14 residues. Germline V gives CDR1 MNHNY, CDR2 SVGAGI (reference sequence). Trimming removed 2 bases from V and 6 bases from J, with 10 bases in between. The CDR3 here is CASSYGLGSGELFF. CDR3 DNA sequence: TGTGCCAGCAGTTACGGGCTAGGGTCCGGGGAGCTGTTTTTT.

V gene TRBV7-9 combines with J gene TRBJ2-2; TRBD1 matches at 7 bases. V was clipped by 7 bases and J by 6 bases; unmatched bases: 8. CDR3 size: 14 residues. CDR1 and CDR2 from the germline V gene are SEHNR and FQNEAQ (reference sequence). Here the CDR3 DNA reads TGTGCCAGCACCGACAGGGTAGGCGCCGGGGAGCTGTTTTTT. This translates into CASTDRVGAGELFF. The full variable domain, its missing parts supplied by reference TRBV7-9 and TRBJ2-2, is DTGVSQNPRHKITKRGQNVTFRCDPISEHNRLYWYRQTLGQGPEFLTYFQNEAQLEKSRLLSDRFSAERPKGSFSTLEIQRTEQGDSAMYLCASTDRVGAGELFFGEGSRLTVL.

In this sample, this clone turned up a few times. This chain uses TRBV7-8 with TRBJ1-5; 9 bases are shared with TRBD1. Germline values: CDR1 SGHVS, CDR2 FQNEAQ. Trimming removed 3 bases from V and 4 bases from J; junction bases left unmatched: 7. The CDR3 covers 16 residues. CDR3 in DNA: TGTGCCAGCAGCTTCCGGGACAGGGTCGAAAATCAGCCCCAGCATTTT. It is translated as CASSFRDRVENQPQHF. The variable domain in full, with the rest retrieved from reference TRBV7-8 and TRBJ1-5, is GAGVSQSPRYKVAKRGQDVALRCDPISGHVSLFWYQQALGQGPEFLTYFQNEAQLDKSGLPSDRFFAERPEGSVSTLKIQRTQQEDSAVYLCASSFRDRVENQPQHFGDGTRLSIL.

Concerning this clone itself: This sample also contains other DNA sequences that code for the same CDR3. The chain links TRBV6-5 to TRBJ1-2; possibly TRBD1 for D (5 bases). Germline V gene data show CDR1 as MNHEY and CDR2 as SVGAGI. V lost 2 bases to trimming and J lost 4 bases, with 5 bases between them. CDR3 length: 12 amino acids. The CDR3 loop reads CASSYGGYGYTF. The CDR3 region has the DNA TGTGCCAGCAGTTACGGGGGCTATGGCTACACCTTC.

The J gene is TRBJ2-1, the V gene TRBV5-1; 8 bases are shared with TRBD1. This CDR3 spans 15 amino acids. V lost 2 bases and J lost 8; bases outside the gene matches: 9. From germline, CDR1 is SGHRS and CDR2 YFSETQ. The CDR3 protein is CASSFPQTGEYEQFF. For the CDR3, the DNA is TGCGCCAGCAGCTTCCCCCAGACAGGGGAGTATGAGCAGTTCTTC.

The V call is TRBV10-2, the J call TRBJ2-4; D might be TRBD2 (6 bases). The CDR3 has 14 residues. Germline V lookup: CDR1 WSHSY, CDR2 SAAADI. Trimming stripped 4 bases from V and 8 bases from J, with 15 bases between. The CDR3 loop is CASSVTRMADIQYF. CDR3 in DNA: TGCGCCAGCAGTGTGACTAGGATGGCAGACATTCAGTACTTC.

The V and J genes are TRBV15 and TRBJ1-1; a weak D match, TRBD1 (6 bases). Trimming took off 7 bases at V and 2 bases at J, with 17 bases between the two ends. Germline CDR1 reads LNHNV; CDR2 reads YYDKDF (reference sequence). The CDR3 contains 15 residues. CDR3 region: CATIQRDTDNTEAFF. The CDR3 DNA follows: TGTGCCACCATTCAAAGGGACACCGACAACACTGAAGCTTTCTTT.

The CDR3 nucleotides read TGTGCCAGCAGTCCCCGGGTCGGCTATGGCTACACCTTC. It is translated as CASSPRVGYGYTF. The V and J genes are TRBV27 and TRBJ1-2; D call uncertain. Trimming shortened V by 5 bases and J by 4 bases, and 11 bases separated the two germline ends. Germline CDR1 is MNHEY and CDR2 is SMNVEV (reference sequence). The CDR3 is 13 amino acids.

This sequence joins TRBV27 and TRBJ2-1; 16 bases fit TRBD2. The germline gives CDR1 MNHEY, CDR2 SMNVEV (reference sequence). V shed 7 bases, J shed 3 bases, and the junction held 21 bases outside the gene matches. The CDR3 extends over 22 amino acids. The CDR3 sequence is CASNTIQSPGLAGGAGYNEQFF. The DNA for the CDR3 is TGTGCCAGCAATACGATTCAAAGCCCGGGACTAGCGGGGGGGGCGGGCTACAATGAGCAGTTCTTC.

The chain is built from TRBV7-9 and TRBJ2-5; D perhaps matches TRBD1 (5 bases). The CDR3 has 14 residues. CDR1 and CDR2 (germline): SEHNR, FQNEAQ (reference sequence). V was clipped by 0 bases and J by 5 bases, with 10 bases between them. In nucleotides, the CDR3 is TGTGCCAGCAGCTTAGCGCAGGGTCGGGAGACCCAGTACTTC. It specifies CASSLAQGRETQYF.